The 32 T cell receptor beta chains listed next were all sequenced from one sample in a study of CD8 T cells in ankylosing spondylitis (dated by TCRdb to about 2017). Library generation was performed with 5' RACE. Sequenced on an Illumina HiSeq 2500. TCRdb redid the processing of the public reads, applying fastp at Q25 and MiXCR, and retained in-frame beta chains. A single entry per CDR3 protein holds the most common genes and DNA from its merged rows. This sample comprises 250,000 to 300,000 distinct CDR3 sequences, around 20% of them detected only once. The biggest ten clones account for roughly 8.3% of the sample. What was sequenced was blood, either unsorted or a sorted T cell fraction (not recorded which). These receptors all come from a male donor with ankylosing spondylitis or in good health (not recorded which).

This clonotype was detected only a few times. The V gene is TRBV6-2 or TRBV6-3, the J gene TRBJ2-7; 7 bases are shared with TRBD2. The CDR3 totals 12 residues. Germline CDR1 is MNHEY and CDR2 is SVGEGT. J was trimmed by 6 bases and V by 4 bases; bases with no gene match: 3. The CDR3 region has the DNA TGTGCCAGCAGTTGGGGGGGACTCGAGCAGTACGTC. Encoded protein: CASSWGGLEQYV.

The genes are TRBV5-1 and TRBJ2-1, with 13 positions matching TRBD2. Germline V CDR1 and CDR2: SGHRS, YFSETQ. The CDR3 sequence is 18 residues long. J was trimmed by 0 bases and V by 3 bases; bases with no gene match: 6. CDR3: CASSYGTSGASSYNEQFF. CDR3 coding DNA: TGCGCCAGCAGCTATGGGACTAGCGGGGCAAGCTCCTACAATGAGCAGTTCTTC.

The genes are TRBV28 and TRBJ2-1; D is ambiguous. The V gene lost 8 bases and the J gene lost 1 base, with 15 bases spanning the gap. The CDR3 totals 15 residues. Germline lookup yields CDR1 MDHEN and CDR2 SYDVKM. CDR3 DNA sequence: TGTGCCAGCGGATCTCCTGGGGTGTCCTACAATGAGCAGTTCTTC. Its protein product is CASGSPGVSYNEQFF.

This chain joins TRBV12-3 or TRBV12-4 and TRBJ1-2; tentatively, D is TRBD1 (5 bases). This CDR3 comprises 15 residues. V shed 6 bases and J shed 5 bases, with 19 bases lying between them. CDR3 region: CASRETDKGLYGYTF. CDR3 sequence (DNA): TGTGCCAGCAGGGAGACGGACAAGGGCCTGTATGGCTACACCTTC.

This clonotype turned up a few times. The gene calls are TRBV20-1 and TRBJ2-7; 8 bases match TRBD2. CDR3 length: 13 amino acids. Losses at the gene ends were 5 bases for V and 0 bases for J; bases not matched to a gene: 3. CDR1 is DFQATT and CDR2 is SNEGSKA in the germline V gene (reference sequence). The CDR3 nucleotides read TGCAGTGCTGTTAGCGGGGACTCCTACGAGCAGTACGTC. This translates into CSAVSGDSYEQYV.

The chain combines TRBV3-1 with TRBJ1-2, with 7 bases identical to TRBD1. Germline CDR1 LGHDT, CDR2 YNNKEL (reference sequence). With V trimmed by 4 bases and J by 7 bases, 6 bases remained unmatched. The CDR3 is 13 residues long. CDR3 bases: TGTGCCAGCAGCCGATACAGGGGCGGTGGCTACACCTTC. Protein product: CASSRYRGGGYTF.

The chain uses TRBV13 and TRBJ2-2, with a possible D match to TRBD1 (5 bases). Per germline, CDR1 PRHDT and CDR2 FYEKMQ (reference sequence). Trimming removed 3 bases from V and 4 bases from J, with 9 bases in between. The CDR3 runs 14 residues. The CDR3 bases are TGTGCCAGCAGCTTCCAGGGCCCCACCGGGGAGCTGTTTTTT. The encoded protein is CASSFQGPTGELFF.

This sequence joins TRBV5-1 and TRBJ1-5; 9 nucleotides match TRBD1. Germline V gene data show CDR1 as SGHRS and CDR2 as YFSETQ. This CDR3 spans 15 amino acids. J lost 4 bases, V lost 4 bases, and 6 bases had no gene match. This CDR3 reads CASSPGTGYNQPQHF. DNA for the CDR3: TGCGCCAGCAGCCCCGGGACAGGGTATAATCAGCCCCAGCATTTT.

This clonotype came up many times. This sequence joins TRBV3-1 and TRBJ2-4; D might be TRBD1 or TRBD2, each matching 5 bases. This CDR3 is 14 amino acids long. CDR1 LGHDT and CDR2 YNNKEL come from the germline V gene (reference sequence). The ends were cut back, 4 bases at V and 4 bases at J, with 11 bases in the middle. The CDR3 region is CASSPTGLKNIQYF. Written as DNA, the CDR3 is TGTGCCAGCAGCCCCACAGGACTTAAAAACATTCAGTACTTC.

This clonotype was seen a few times. This chain connects TRBV2 to TRBJ2-7, with D possibly being TRBD1 or TRBD2 (5 bases each). The CDR3 sequence is 14 residues long. In germline, CDR1 is SNHLY, CDR2 FYNNEI. Trimming took off 5 bases at V and 0 bases at J, with 11 bases between the two ends. CDR3 residues: CASSRDPSSYEQYV. CDR3 nucleotides: TGTGCCAGCAGTCGGGACCCGAGCTCCTACGAGCAGTACGTC.

This clonotype was counted only a few times. The junction differs from germline at one of its ends, possibly a read error. The chain joins TRBV12-3 or TRBV12-4 to TRBJ2-3, with 8 bases lining up with TRBD2. The length of the CDR3 is 14 residues. CDR3: CASSIAGSADTQYF. CDR3 nucleotides: TGTGCCAGCAGTATAGCGGGAAGTGCGGATACGCAGTATTTT.

The chain couples TRBV16 to TRBJ1-5, with no clear D. The CDR3 spans 13 residues. The V gene lost 2 bases and the J gene lost 7 bases, with 9 bases spanning the gap. Germline V CDR1 and CDR2: KGHSY, FQNENV. DNA for the CDR3: TGTGCCAGCAGCCAAAATCAATTCCAGCCCCAGCATTTT. Amino acid sequence: CASSQNQFQPQHF.

This clonotype has more than one count but fewer than ten. The chain combines TRBV20-1 with TRBJ2-5, with TRBD2 matching over 12 bases. This CDR3 spans 17 amino acids. The germline V gene encodes CDR1 DFQATT and CDR2 SNEGSKA (reference sequence). The trim removed 3 bases at V and 4 bases at J, leaving 12 bases unmatched. As DNA, the CDR3 is TGCAGTGCTAGGGGCCTCCGACTAGCGGGAGTGGGAGAGACCCAGTACTTC. This translates into CSARGLRLAGVGETQYF.

This clonotype has just a few counts. The chain is built from TRBV5-1 and TRBJ1-1; no clear D. This CDR3 comprises 13 residues. CDR1 and CDR2 (germline): SGHRS, YFSETQ. Between the trimmed V and J ends, which lost 3 bases and 2 bases, there was a span of 8 bases. The CDR3 loop is CASSSDFNTEAFF. CDR3 DNA sequence: TGCGCCAGCAGCTCCGACTTTAACACTGAAGCTTTCTTT. The full variable domain, with the rest looked up from reference TRBV5-1 and TRBJ1-1, is KAGVTQTPRYLIKTRGQQVTLSCSPISGHRSVSWYQQTPGQGLQFLFEYFSETQRNKGNFPGRFSGRQFSNSRSEMNVSTLELGDSALYLCASSSDFNTEAFFGQGTRLTVV.

Only a few counts were recorded for this clonotype. This rearrangement joins TRBV19 to TRBJ1-1, with a tentative D call TRBD1 (6 bases). Germline V gives CDR1 LNHDA, CDR2 SQIVND (reference sequence). The CDR3 is 13 amino acids. The V end lost 5 bases, the J end lost 7 bases, and 14 bases lay between the germline ends. This chain's CDR3 is CASSFRDTIEAFF. CDR3 DNA: TGTGCCAGTAGTTTCCGGGACACCATTGAAGCTTTCTTT. The full variable domain, completed using reference TRBV19 and TRBJ1-1, is DGGITQSPKYLFRKEGQNVTLSCEQNLNHDAMYWYRQDPGQGLRLIYYSQIVNDFQKGDIAEGYSVSREKKESFPLTVTSAQKNPTAFYLCASSFRDTIEAFFGQGTRLTVV.

This clonotype was recorded only once. The V and J genes are TRBV20-1 and TRBJ2-1; the match to TRBD2 covers 14 bases. Germline values: CDR1 DFQATT, CDR2 SNEGSKA (reference sequence). This CDR3 is built from 14 residues. CDR3 in DNA: TGCAGGGGGACTAGCGGGAGTAGCAACAATGAGCAGTTCTTC. It specifies CRGTSGSSNNEQFF.

The chain links TRBV20-1 to TRBJ1-4; no firm D call. In germline, CDR1 is DFQATT, CDR2 SNEGSKA (reference sequence). The CDR3 is 15 residues long. Trimming shortened V by 1 base and J by 0 bases, and 9 bases separated the two germline ends. CDR3 in DNA: TGCAGTGCTAGAGGGATTTGGGCAACTAATGAAAAACTGTTTTTT. Its protein is CSARGIWATNEKLFF.

This clonotype appeared many times. The chain links TRBV20-1 to TRBJ2-5; TRBD1 aligns across 7 bases. The V and J ends lost 3 bases and 5 bases, in that order; junction bases with no gene match: 12. Germline V gene sequence: CDR1 DFQATT, CDR2 SNEGSKA (reference sequence). This CDR3 comprises 15 residues. The CDR3 loop reads CSARGITGAVETQYF. CDR3 bases: TGCAGTGCTAGGGGGATTACAGGGGCCGTGGAGACCCAGTACTTC.

The chain couples TRBV5-1 to TRBJ1-1; a possible D gene is TRBD1 (5 bases). Per germline, CDR1 SGHRS and CDR2 YFSETQ. The CDR3 loop spans 15 amino acids. With 0 bases removed from V and 1 base from J, the gap between germline ends came to 10 bases. CDR3 DNA: TGCGCCAGCAGCTTGGGAGGGGTAGGGAACACTGAAGCTTTCTTT. Its protein product is CASSLGGVGNTEAFF.

J is TRBJ2-5 and V is TRBV12-3 or TRBV12-4; D is possibly TRBD2 (6 bases). Trimming removed 6 bases at V and 2 bases at J, with 16 bases between. CDR3 length: 15 amino acids. In DNA, the CDR3 is TGTGCCAGCAGCCCTTATGAGGGAGGACAAGAGACCCAGTACTTC. It is translated as CASSPYEGGQETQYF.

V usage is TRBV10-3 and J usage is TRBJ2-7, with D unresolved. Trimming pared 4 bases from V and 0 bases from J, leaving 19 bases between. The CDR3 is 17 residues long. CDR1 and CDR2 (germline): ENHRY, SYGVKD. CDR3 in amino acids: CAISGSVTRTDSYEQYV. The CDR3 bases are TGTGCCATCAGTGGCTCAGTGACCCGGACCGACTCCTACGAGCAGTACGTC.

The V call is TRBV7-3, the J call TRBJ1-2; 9 bases agree with TRBD1. The CDR3 extends over 15 amino acids. Germline lookup yields CDR1 SGHTA and CDR2 FQGTGA. V lost 5 bases to trimming and J lost 6 bases; unmatched junction nucleotides: 10. For the CDR3, the DNA is TGTGCCAGCAGCCCCACGGGACAGGGAAAGGATGGCTACACCTTC. Translation: CASSPTGQGKDGYTF.

This clonotype was found a few times. DNA for the CDR3: TGTGCCAGCAGTTCCGTAGACAGTTTGAACACTGAAGCTTTCTTT. This translates into CASSSVDSLNTEAFF. The gene calls are TRBV6-5 and TRBJ1-1; a weak D match, TRBD1 (5 bases). The CDR3 spans 15 residues. V was trimmed by 4 bases and J by 0 bases, leaving 12 bases between them. The germline V gene encodes CDR1 MNHEY and CDR2 SVGAGI.

The CDR3, as DNA: TGCAGTGCTAGAGCCAATGCGCAGGGCGGCTACACCTTC. Encoded protein: CSARANAQGGYTF. The chain links TRBV20-1 to TRBJ1-2; TRBD1 is a possible D gene (5 bases). The V end was cut by 1 base, the J end by 8 bases, with 14 bases between. Germline CDR1 is DFQATT and CDR2 is SNEGSKA (reference sequence). CDR3 length equals 13 residues.

About this clonotype itself: At one boundary the junction diverges from the germline segment, which might be a read error. The V call is TRBV5-1, the J call TRBJ2-5; 13 nucleotides match TRBD2. Per the germline V gene, CDR1 is SGHRS and CDR2 is YFSETQ. CDR3 length equals 16 residues. CDR3 protein: CASSRTSGSVRETPYF. CDR3 DNA: TGCGCCAGCAGCCGGACTAGCGGGAGTGTACGAGAGACCCCGTACTTC.

V and J are TRBV12-3 or TRBV12-4 and TRBJ2-3, with 8 bases aligning to TRBD1. CDR3 length: 15 residues. After removal of 3 bases from V and 7 bases from J, the junction contained 9 bases not matched to a gene. The CDR3 nucleotides are TGTGCCAGCAGTTTTTCGGGACAGGAGCACAATACGCAGTATTTT. It yields the protein CASSFSGQEHNTQYF.

The CDR3 coding sequence is TGTGCCACCCGAAGGGGACAGGGAATCACAGATACGCAGTATTTT. Its protein product is CATRRGQGITDTQYF. The J gene is TRBJ2-3, the V gene TRBV12-3 or TRBV12-4, with 9 bases fitting TRBD1. J was trimmed by 2 bases and V by 10 bases; bases with no gene match: 10. The CDR3 has 15 residues.

Concerning this clonotype itself: At one end, the junction sequence differs from germline, possibly due to a read error. The chain is built from TRBV7-7 and TRBJ2-5, with D maybe TRBD1 (5 bases). The CDR3 spans 14 residues. Germline CDR1 and CDR2: SSHAT and FNYEAQ (reference sequence). The CDR3 region is CASSTRQLRETQYF. The CDR3 DNA follows: TGTGCTAGCAGCACCCGACAGCTACGAGAGACCCAGTACTTC.

This clonotype was seen a handful of times. The chain recombines TRBV7-7 with TRBJ2-5, with 10 positions matching TRBD2. The CDR3 is 15 amino acids. CDR1 and CDR2 (germline): SSHAT, FNYEAQ (reference sequence). J gave up 4 bases and V 5 bases, and 7 bases lay outside the gene matches. The CDR3 sequence is CASSENLAGGETQYF. CDR3 DNA sequence: TGTGCCAGCAGCGAGAACTTAGCGGGAGGAGAGACCCAGTACTTC.

The chain is built from TRBV3-1 and TRBJ2-5; TRBD2 matches at 8 bases. Unmatched junction bases numbered 7, after V lost 5 bases and J lost 5 bases. CDR3 size: 14 residues. The V gene's germline CDR1 is LGHDT and CDR2 YNNKEL (reference sequence). CDR3 nucleotide sequence: TGTGCCAGCAGCTTAAGGACTAGCTGGGAGACCCAGTACTTC. As protein: CASSLRTSWETQYF.

This clonotype was found a few times. This CDR3 is CASSPPSGGYTDTQYF. CDR3 sequence (DNA): TGCGCCAGCAGCCCCCCTAGCGGGGGGTACACAGATACGCAGTATTTT. The genes are TRBV5-1 and TRBJ2-3; 11 bases are shared with TRBD2. Germline CDR1 SGHRS, CDR2 YFSETQ. The CDR3 contains 16 residues. Trimming cost V 4 bases and J 2 bases; bases outside gene matches: 6.

The chain recombines TRBV24-1 with TRBJ1-5, with 7 bases identical to TRBD1. The J segment lost 7 bases and the V segment lost 4 bases, leaving 9 bases of the junction unmatched. From germline, CDR1 is KGHDR and CDR2 SFDVKD. The CDR3 spans 15 residues. For the CDR3, the DNA is TGTGCCACCAGTGACCCACAGGGGCCTGAGCAGCCCCAGCATTTT. Translating gives CATSDPQGPEQPQHF.